This TCR beta chain comes out of a study of T cell responses to AZD1222 COVID-19 vaccine. Clones were read by immunoSEQ multiplex PCR, and TCRdb kept only the in-frame ones, dropping some. Among about 99,000 clones, over 80% were seen once, and the ten largest hold around 8.7%. The CDR3 has 16 residues. V lost 7 bases and J lost 4, with 22 bases in between. Looked up from germline, CDR1 is SEHNR and CDR2 is FQNEAQ (reference sequence). The source of this sequence is an adult in good health. The sequencing here drew on peripheral blood, taken on day 0 of AZD1222 vaccination. V and J are TRBV7-9 and TRBJ1-1, with D possibly TRBD1 on 6 matching bases. CDR3 DNA: TGTGCCAGCACCAAAGAGGAGGGGGTATTCGGCACTGAAGCTTTCTTT. Its translation is CASTKEEGVFGTEAFF.